The 32 T cell receptor beta chains listed next were all sequenced from one sample in a study of blood T cell repertoires in COVID-19. Sequencing was performed with immunoSEQ multiplex PCR; in TCRdb, only in-frame clones are kept and a portion is missing. Of under 50,000 clones in the sample, 70% to 90% were seen once. Sequenced material: peripheral blood. The receptor source for this set is a human donor in a cohort sampled during active COVID-19.

This sequence joins TRBV5-1 and TRBJ2-2, with D possibly being TRBD2 (6 bases). Germline CDR1 is SGHRS and CDR2 is YFSETQ. Trimming removed 4 bases from V and 2 bases from J, with 15 bases in between. CDR3 length: 16 residues. The CDR3 here is CASSPGATANTGELFF. In DNA, the CDR3 is TGCGCCAGCAGCCCGGGAGCCACCGCCAACACCGGGGAGCTGTTTTTT.

Only one count was recorded for this clone. The genes are TRBV20-1 and TRBJ2-5; D unclear. The CDR3 consists of 10 residues. Germline loops: CDR1 DFQATT, CDR2 SNEGSKA (reference sequence). The ends were cut back, 6 bases at V and 3 bases at J, with 5 bases in the middle. The CDR3 here is CSAEEETQYF. The CDR3 DNA reads TGCAGTGCAGAGGAAGAGACCCAGTACTTC.

The V call is TRBV30, the J call TRBJ1-5; D perhaps matches TRBD1 (6 bases). The V gene lost 2 bases and the J gene lost 7 bases, with 9 bases spanning the gap. This CDR3 spans 12 amino acids. The germline V gene has CDR1 GTSNPN and CDR2 SVGIG (reference sequence). The CDR3 protein is CAWSRGIQPQHF. CDR3 bases: TGTGCCTGGAGTAGGGGGATACAGCCCCAGCATTTT.

V is TRBV7-3 and J is TRBJ2-5; 8 bases align to TRBD1. The V gene end was trimmed by 4 bases and the J gene end by 3 bases; junction bases not matched to a gene: 4. This CDR3 contains 14 residues. The germline V gene has CDR1 SGHTA and CDR2 FQGTGA. CDR3 sequence reads: CASSSTGVEETQYF. CDR3 nucleotide sequence: TGTGCCAGCAGCTCGACAGGGGTTGAAGAGACCCAGTACTTC.

This chain connects TRBV4-3 to TRBJ2-7; tentative D call: TRBD1 (5 bases). There are 16 residues in the CDR3. Germline assignment: CDR1 LGHNA and CDR2 YSLEER. V was clipped by 0 bases and J by 4 bases, with 16 bases between them. The CDR3 is CASSQEVAGMRYEQYF. In DNA, the CDR3 is TGCGCCAGCAGCCAAGAAGTCGCAGGGATGCGGTACGAGCAGTACTTC.

The gene calls are TRBV10-2 and TRBJ2-3; 13 bases agree with TRBD2. The CDR3 consists of 17 residues. V gave up 6 bases and J gave up 1 base; unmatched junction bases: 7. Per germline, CDR1 WSHSY and CDR2 SAAADI. The CDR3 protein is CASSLDGLAGGTDTQYF. The CDR3, as DNA: TGCGCCAGCAGCCTCGATGGACTAGCGGGGGGCACAGATACGCAGTATTTT.

The chain links TRBV21-1 to TRBJ1-2; no DNA check was done on the table's D call, TRBD1. TRBV21-1 is a documented pseudogene. The CDR3 loop spans 18 amino acids. CDR3 DNA sequence: TGTGCCAGCAGCAAAGGGAGAGGAGTACAGGGGGCGTATAATGGCTACACCTTC. Protein: CASSKGRGVQGAYNGYTF.

The chain recombines TRBV25-1 with TRBJ2-1, with 7 bases aligning to TRBD1. The CDR3 has 14 residues. CDR1 and CDR2 from the germline V gene are MGHDK and SYGVNS. Germline trimming cut 4 bases from V and 4 bases from J; bases unmatched to any gene: 4. This CDR3 reads CASSGDREYNEQFF. In DNA, the CDR3 is TGTGCCAGCAGTGGGGACAGAGAATACAATGAGCAGTTCTTC. Together with reference TRBV25-1 and TRBJ2-1, the CDR3 gives the full variable domain: EADIYQTPRYLVIGTGKKITLECSQTMGHDKMYWYQQDPGMELHLIHYSYGVNSTEKGDLSSESTVSRIRTEHFPLTLESARPSHTSQYLCASSGDREYNEQFFGPGTRLTVL.

The rearrangement links TRBV29-1 to TRBJ1-1, with D maybe TRBD1 (6 bases). CDR3 length: 13 amino acids. Germline V lookup: CDR1 SQVTM, CDR2 ANQGSEA. Trimming took 5 bases from V and 8 from J, leaving 18 bases between them. The CDR3 here is CSVLPPGQSEAFF. The CDR3 bases are TGCAGCGTTTTACCCCCCGGACAGTCCGAAGCTTTCTTT.

This chain links TRBV9 with TRBJ2-1; D remains unclear. The CDR3 contains 13 residues. Germline CDR1 and CDR2: SGDLS and YYNGEE. Trimming pared 3 bases from V and 3 bases from J, leaving 7 bases between. CDR3 region: CASSGAGYNEQFF. CDR3 DNA sequence: TGTGCCAGCAGCGGCGCAGGCTACAATGAGCAGTTCTTC.

The CDR3: CASSQTGVNTGELFF. CDR3 nucleotides: TGTGCCAGCAGTCAGACAGGGGTTAACACCGGGGAGCTGTTTTTT. The chain couples TRBV5-5 to TRBJ2-2, with 8 nucleotides matching TRBD1. The V segment lost 5 bases and the J segment 2 bases; nucleotides outside the gene matches: 5. The CDR3 runs to 15 residues. Germline V gene data show CDR1 as SGHKS and CDR2 as YYEKEE (reference sequence).

This chain links TRBV5-5 with TRBJ1-1; TRBD1 might be the D (5 bases). The germline CDR1 and CDR2 sequences are SGHKS and YYEKEE (reference sequence). The CDR3 covers 13 residues. Trimming shortened V by 3 bases and J by 3 bases, and 9 bases separated the two germline ends. The CDR3 spells CASSSPGDTEAFF. The CDR3 DNA reads as TGTGCCAGCAGCTCTCCGGGGGACACTGAAGCTTTCTTT.

The genes are TRBV14 and TRBJ2-7, with TRBD2 matching 7 bases. Losses at the gene ends were 0 bases for V and 2 bases for J; bases not matched to a gene: 4. The V gene's germline CDR1 is SGHDN and CDR2 FVKESK. The CDR3 length is 15 residues. CDR3 loop: CASSQDPGGTYEQYF. The CDR3 DNA follows: TGTGCCAGCAGCCAAGATCCCGGGGGGACCTACGAGCAGTACTTC.

The chain joins TRBV7-6 to TRBJ2-5; the D gene is possibly TRBD2 (5 bases). V gave up 8 bases and J gave up 4 bases, with 14 bases separating them. Germline assignment: CDR1 SGHVS and CDR2 FNYEAQ. CDR3 length: 13 residues. CDR3 DNA: TGTGCCAGCGGGCCGGGGATTCGAGAGACCCAGTACTTC. Protein sequence: CASGPGIRETQYF.

This clone was picked up one time. The genes are TRBV24-1 and TRBJ2-7, with D maybe TRBD1 (5 bases). CDR1 and CDR2 from the germline V gene are KGHDR and SFDVKD. The CDR3 is 13 amino acids. V lost 3 bases, J lost 6 bases, and 11 bases lay in between. For the CDR3, the DNA is TGTGCCACCAGTGATGGGGTCAGGGTCGAGCAGTACTTC. The encoded protein is CATSDGVRVEQYF.

The rearrangement links TRBV19 to TRBJ1-3, with 7 bases identical to TRBD1. V lost 9 bases to trimming and J lost 8 bases; unmatched junction nucleotides: 7. Germline lookup yields CDR1 LNHDA and CDR2 SQIVND (reference sequence). This CDR3 is 12 amino acids long. This CDR3 is CASNDRVDTIYF. CDR3 nucleotide sequence: TGTGCCAGCAATGACAGGGTGGACACCATATATTTT.

The gene calls are TRBV4-3 and TRBJ2-2, with D uncertain. Germline CDR1 is LGHNA and CDR2 is YSLEER. The CDR3 runs to 13 residues. V was clipped by 3 bases and J by 1 base, with 3 bases between them. The CDR3 DNA reads TGCGCCAGCAGCCACGGGAACACCGGGGAGCTGTTTTTT. Residues: CASSHGNTGELFF.

CDR3 residues: CATSATSGSYNEQFF. The CDR3, as DNA: TGTGCCACCAGTGCTACTAGCGGGTCTTACAATGAGCAGTTCTTC. The chain links TRBV24-1 to TRBJ2-1, with TRBD2 matching 9 bases. The CDR3 loop spans 15 amino acids. The trim removed 5 bases at V and 4 bases at J, leaving 5 bases unmatched. The V gene's germline CDR1 is KGHDR and CDR2 SFDVKD.

This chain uses TRBV9 with TRBJ1-2, with D perhaps TRBD1 (5 bases). Trimming pared 2 bases from V and 4 bases from J, leaving 27 bases between. This CDR3 is 19 amino acids long. The germline V gene has CDR1 SGDLS and CDR2 YYNGEE. The CDR3 region has the DNA TGTGCCAGCAGCGTGAATCCGAATCCCGACAGCCGGACACGCTATGGCTACACCTTC. Protein sequence: CASSVNPNPDSRTRYGYTF. The complete variable domain, with remaining parts taken from reference TRBV9 and TRBJ1-2, reads DSGVTQTPKHLITATGQRVTLRCSPRSGDLSVYWYQQSLDQGLQFLIQYYNGEERAKGNILERFSAQQFPDLHSELNLSSLELGDSALYFCASSVNPNPDSRTRYGYTFGSGTRLTVV.

The chain is built from TRBV9 and TRBJ1-1; D possibly corresponds to TRBD1 (5 bases). V lost 4 bases and J 12 bases, leaving 28 bases between the germline ends. CDR1 SGDLS and CDR2 YYNGEE come from the germline V gene. This CDR3 is 16 amino acids long. The CDR3 DNA sequence: TGTGCCAGCAGCACTGGAGACGGCAGGGCAGCCCACTATCCTTTCTTT. It encodes CASSTGDGRAAHYPFF.

This rearrangement joins TRBV13 to TRBJ2-6; 7 nucleotides line up with TRBD1. V lost 6 bases to trimming and J lost 6 bases; unmatched junction nucleotides: 17. This CDR3 comprises 18 residues. CDR1 and CDR2 from the germline V gene are PRHDT and FYEKMQ (reference sequence). DNA for the CDR3: TGTGCCAGCAGTACCGGGACAGCGGTCTTCAGAGAGGCCAACGTCCTGACTTTC. Its translation: CASSTGTAVFREANVLTF.

This rearrangement joins TRBV6-5 to TRBJ1-2; D may be TRBD1 (6 bases). This CDR3 has 13 residues. With 7 bases removed from V and 3 bases from J, the gap between germline ends came to 12 bases. Germline CDR1 is MNHEY and CDR2 is SVGAGI. CDR3 protein: CASTLGQYYGYTF. For the CDR3, the DNA is TGTGCCAGCACCCTAGGACAGTACTATGGCTACACCTTC.

The chain recombines TRBV5-6 with TRBJ2-7, with 8 positions matching TRBD1. V was pared by 4 bases and J by 0 bases, with 6 bases of the junction left unmatched. The CDR3 is 15 residues long. Germline CDR1 reads SGHDT; CDR2 reads YYEEEE. The CDR3: CASSGRGHSSYEQYF. The CDR3 DNA follows: TGTGCCAGCAGCGGCAGGGGGCACAGCTCCTACGAGCAGTACTTC.

This chain links TRBV10-1 with TRBJ2-3; TRBD2 is a possible D gene (6 bases). V dropped 2 bases and J dropped 0 bases, with 6 bases sitting between them. Germline V CDR1 and CDR2: WNHNN, SYGVQD (reference sequence). This CDR3 has 14 amino acids. The CDR3 protein is CASSEGTSTDTQYF. CDR3 in DNA: TGCGCCAGCAGTGAGGGGACTAGCACAGATACGCAGTATTTT.

The genes are TRBV4-2 and TRBJ2-1; 9 positions agree with TRBD2. V was clipped by 4 bases and J by 5 bases; unmatched bases: 9. Germline-derived CDR1 and CDR2 are LGHNA and YNFKEQ. The CDR3 runs 16 residues. The CDR3, as DNA: TGTGCCAGCAGCCCATGGGGACTAGCAGCCAACAATGAGCAGTTCTTC. Translation gives CASSPWGLAANNEQFF.

CDR3 sequence reads: CASSRGGVTDTQYF. CDR3 sequence (DNA): TGCGCCAGCAGCCGCGGGGGGGTGACAGATACGCAGTATTTT. J is TRBJ2-3 and V is TRBV5-1; TRBD2 matches 9 bases. CDR3 length equals 14 residues. Looked up from germline, CDR1 is SGHRS and CDR2 is YFSETQ. V lost 4 bases to trimming and J lost 3 bases; unmatched junction nucleotides: 3.

The J gene is TRBJ2-7, the V gene TRBV6-2 or TRBV6-3, with D possibly matching TRBD2 (5 bases). The CDR3 extends over 12 amino acids. From germline, CDR1 is MNHEY and CDR2 SVGEGT. V shed 2 bases and J shed 5 bases, with 7 bases lying between them. CDR3 in amino acids: CASSYRGNEQYF. The CDR3, as DNA: TGTGCCAGCAGTTACCGGGGTAACGAGCAGTACTTC.

This clone has a single count. The CDR3 sequence: CASSPQAKNIQYF. The CDR3 nucleotides read TGTGCCAGCAGTCCCCAAGCCAAAAACATTCAGTACTTC. The chain has TRBV5-4 and TRBJ2-4; D is ambiguous. Trimming left V 5 bases short and J 0 bases short, with 6 bases between. The CDR3 is 13 amino acids. Per germline, CDR1 SGHNT and CDR2 YYREEE (reference sequence). The whole variable domain, remainder taken from reference TRBV5-4 and TRBJ2-4, is ETGVTQSPTHLIKTRGQQVTLRCSSQSGHNTVSWYQQALGQGPQFIFQYYREEENGRGNFPPRFSGLQFPNYSSELNVNALELDDSALYLCASSPQAKNIQYFGAGTRLSVL.

The V call is TRBV5-1, the J call TRBJ2-2; TRBD1 matches 9 bases. Trimming removed 4 bases from V and 3 bases from J; junction bases left unmatched: 7. The length of the CDR3 is 16 residues. Germline CDR1 SGHRS, CDR2 YFSETQ. CDR3 loop: CASSGRQGVDTGELFF. The CDR3 DNA sequence: TGCGCCAGCAGCGGACGACAGGGGGTGGACACCGGGGAGCTGTTTTTT.

This chain connects TRBV10-3 to TRBJ2-7; the D gene is possibly TRBD2 (5 bases). The CDR3 is 12 residues long. Trimming left V 4 bases short and J 3 bases short, with 7 bases between. The V gene's germline CDR1 is ENHRY and CDR2 SYGVKD. Here the CDR3 reads CAISGGLYEQYF. As DNA, the CDR3 is TGTGCCATCAGTGGAGGACTCTACGAGCAGTACTTC.

This clone appeared once. This chain joins TRBV7-9 and TRBJ1-6; a weak D match, TRBD1 (5 bases). This CDR3 region has 14 residues. Trimming cost V 3 bases and J 7 bases, with 10 bases left between them. In germline, CDR1 is SEHNR, CDR2 FQNEAQ (reference sequence). The CDR3 region has the DNA TGTGCCAGCAGCTTGGACGGGGGGAATTCACCCCTCCACTTT. This sequence encodes CASSLDGGNSPLHF. The full variable domain, with the rest looked up from reference TRBV7-9 and TRBJ1-6, is DTGVSQNPRHKITKRGQNVTFRCDPISEHNRLYWYRQTLGQGPEFLTYFQNEAQLEKSRLLSDRFSAERPKGSFSTLEIQRTEQGDSAMYLCASSLDGGNSPLHFGNGTRLTVT.

The V gene is TRBV27, the J gene TRBJ1-2, with TRBD1 matching 7 bases. Germline V lookup: CDR1 MNHEY, CDR2 SMNVEV (reference sequence). The V and J ends lost 3 bases and 2 bases, in that order; junction bases with no gene match: 3. The CDR3 extends over 14 amino acids. The CDR3 spells CASSFLQGNYGYTF. The CDR3, as DNA: TGTGCCAGCAGTTTCTTACAGGGGAACTATGGCTACACCTTC.